Listed here are 25 T cell receptor beta chains from one sample, sequenced in a study of technical replicates of blood from a handful of donors. Assay: immunoSEQ multiplex PCR; the TCRdb copy retains only in-frame clones and omits some. The sample yields about 70,000 clones, roughly 90% seen once. Sequenced sample: PBMCs. Receptors were obtained from a human donor in good health. Some clones in this sample may be carry-over from other donors' samples.

The rearrangement links TRBV27 to TRBJ2-7, with 9 bases matching TRBD2. CDR1 is MNHEY, CDR2 SMNVEV, per germline (reference sequence). This CDR3 spans 12 amino acids. The V gene end was trimmed by 5 bases and the J gene end by 7 bases; junction bases not matched to a gene: 3. The CDR3 loop is CASSISGREQYF. CDR3 bases: TGTGCCAGCAGTATAAGCGGGAGGGAGCAGTACTTC.

This chain connects TRBV5-1 to TRBJ2-2; the match to TRBD2 covers 9 bases. V shed 0 bases, J shed 4 bases, and the junction held 1 base outside the gene matches. The CDR3 contains 15 residues. Germline assignment: CDR1 SGHRS and CDR2 YFSETQ. The CDR3 nucleotides read TGCGCCAGCAGCTTGGAAGCGGGAGGCACCGGGGAGCTGTTTTTT. Translating it yields CASSLEAGGTGELFF.

This chain joins TRBV7-3 and TRBJ2-3; D is unresolved. From germline, CDR1 is SGHTA and CDR2 FQGTGA. V was pared by 1 base and J by 2 bases, with 7 bases between. The CDR3 extends over 14 amino acids. CDR3 coding DNA: TGTGCCAGCAGCTTAAGTAGCCCCACAGATACGCAGTATTTT. Translation: CASSLSSPTDTQYF.

This CDR3 reads CASSSWGEDEKLFF. CDR3 nucleotides: TGTGCCAGTAGTTCGTGGGGGGAAGATGAAAAACTGTTTTTT. The chain recombines TRBV19 with TRBJ1-4; tentatively, D is TRBD1 (5 bases). CDR3 length: 14 amino acids. The V and J ends lost 5 bases and 6 bases respectively, with 13 bases between them. Germline CDR1 and CDR2: LNHDA and SQIVND (reference sequence).

The V and J genes are TRBV5-1 and TRBJ1-4; D is possibly TRBD1 (5 bases). Deletions cut 1 base from V and 5 bases from J, with 9 bases between. Germline lookup yields CDR1 SGHRS and CDR2 YFSETQ. The CDR3 consists of 14 residues. The DNA for the CDR3 is TGCGCCAGCAGCTTGACAGGATGGAATGAAAAACTGTTTTTT. It specifies CASSLTGWNEKLFF. Looking up the rest from reference TRBV5-1 and TRBJ1-4 gives the full variable domain: KAGVTQTPRYLIKTRGQQVTLSCSPISGHRSVSWYQQTPGQGLQFLFEYFSETQRNKGNFPGRFSGRQFSNSRSEMNVSTLELGDSALYLCASSLTGWNEKLFFGSGTQLSVL.

A few counts support this clone. The rearrangement joins TRBV25-1 to TRBJ1-2, with 7 bases lining up with TRBD1. CDR1 is MGHDK and CDR2 is SYGVNS in the germline V gene. The CDR3 covers 14 residues. Germline trimming cut 2 bases from V and 2 bases from J; bases unmatched to any gene: 2. CDR3 in DNA: TGTGCCAGCAGTGAAGTCAGGGGGAACTATGGCTACACCTTC. Translation gives CASSEVRGNYGYTF.

The chain recombines TRBV27 with TRBJ1-5, with 9 bases that match TRBD1. Germline CDR1 MNHEY, CDR2 SMNVEV (reference sequence). J was trimmed by 6 bases and V by 6 bases; bases with no gene match: 12. CDR3 length equals 16 residues. The CDR3: CASRASTGTGTQPQHF. The CDR3, as DNA: TGTGCCAGCAGGGCCTCCACCGGGACAGGGACTCAGCCCCAGCATTTT.

This chain links TRBV2 with TRBJ2-2; D remains unclear. The CDR3 contains 16 residues. Trimming cost V 6 bases and J 0 bases, with 14 bases left between them. Per the germline V gene, CDR1 is SNHLY and CDR2 is FYNNEI. CDR3 in DNA: TGTGCCAGCAGGGCCGGTGTCGGAGCGAACACCGGGGAGCTGTTTTTT. Its protein is CASRAGVGANTGELFF.

The CDR3: CASNYRDRGTDTQYF. The CDR3 DNA follows: TGCGCCAGCAACTATAGGGACAGGGGCACAGATACGCAGTATTTT. This rearrangement joins TRBV5-1 to TRBJ2-3, with TRBD1 identical over 9 bases. The CDR3 is 15 amino acids. Germline V CDR1 and CDR2: SGHRS, YFSETQ. V was pared by 6 bases and J by 1 base, with 6 bases of the junction left unmatched.

The chain recombines TRBV6-5 with TRBJ1-1; tentatively, D is TRBD1 (6 bases). V lost 2 bases and J lost 1, with 11 bases in between. Germline CDR1 MNHEY, CDR2 SVGAGI. The CDR3 consists of 15 residues. The CDR3 DNA reads as TGTGCCAGCAGTTACGGCACAGGGAAGAACACTGAAGCTTTCTTT. Translated: CASSYGTGKNTEAFF.

CDR3 protein: CAWDRDRGGDSAEQYF. The CDR3 DNA reads as TGTGCCTGGGACCGGGACAGGGGAGGGGACTCCGCCGAGCAGTACTTC. The chain uses TRBV30 and TRBJ2-7; 10 bases are a match to TRBD1. The junction had 16 bases not matched to a gene; V was cut back by 5 bases and J by 6 bases. CDR3 length: 16 residues. Germline V gene data show CDR1 as GTSNPN and CDR2 as SVGIG (reference sequence).

This chain links TRBV6-6 with TRBJ1-5; a possible D gene is TRBD1 (6 bases). The V end was cut by 5 bases, the J end by 3 bases, with 11 bases between. This CDR3 has 14 residues. Per germline, CDR1 MNHNY and CDR2 SVGAGI (reference sequence). The CDR3 here is CASSLGQYNQPQHF. The DNA for the CDR3 is TGTGCCAGCAGTCTTGGACAGTACAATCAGCCCCAGCATTTT.

V is TRBV7-9 and J is TRBJ1-2; TRBD1 might be the D (5 bases). Germline CDR1 is SEHNR and CDR2 is FQNEAQ (reference sequence). The CDR3 covers 14 residues. The V and J ends lost 5 bases and 8 bases respectively, with 18 bases between them. The CDR3 spells CASSHEQALWGYTF. In DNA, the CDR3 is TGTGCCAGCAGCCACGAACAGGCTCTATGGGGCTACACCTTC.

V gene TRBV7-2 combines with J gene TRBJ2-5; possibly TRBD2 for D (5 bases). Looked up from germline, CDR1 is SGHTA and CDR2 is FQGNSA. This CDR3 contains 17 residues. Trimming removed 1 base at V and 3 bases at J, with 18 bases between. The CDR3 spells CASSLGAGQSGKETQYF. The CDR3 coding sequence is TGTGCCAGCAGCTTAGGAGCTGGCCAAAGCGGTAAAGAGACCCAGTACTTC.

This clone was observed once. This chain uses TRBV6-1 with TRBJ1-5, with D uncertain. The V gene's germline CDR1 is MNHNS and CDR2 SASEGT. The V and J ends lost 5 bases and 1 base respectively, with 9 bases between them. This CDR3 is 14 amino acids long. The CDR3 loop is CASSPRSSNQPQHF. The DNA of the CDR3 is TGTGCCAGCAGTCCCCGGAGCAGCAATCAGCCCCAGCATTTT.

This clone was seen once. The chain joins TRBV29-1 to TRBJ2-1; TRBD1 might be the D (6 bases). Trimming pared 6 bases from V and 5 bases from J, leaving 14 bases between. Germline values: CDR1 SQVTM, CDR2 ANQGSEA. The CDR3 length is 13 residues. The CDR3 DNA reads TGCAGCGTGGTTGAGGACAGACACAATGAGCAGTTCTTC. This codes for CSVVEDRHNEQFF.

The CDR3 sequence is CSARTSYEQYF. The CDR3 DNA follows: TGCAGTGCCCGGACTAGCTACGAGCAGTACTTC. The chain uses TRBV20-1 and TRBJ2-7; 7 bases map to TRBD2. Trimming cost V 6 bases and J 3 bases; bases outside gene matches: 2. Per germline, CDR1 DFQATT and CDR2 SNEGSKA (reference sequence). The length of the CDR3 is 11 residues.

V is TRBV18 and J is TRBJ1-1; 8 bases align to TRBD1. The CDR3 covers 15 residues. The germline V gene has CDR1 KGHSH and CDR2 LQKENI. The trim removed 4 bases at V and 1 base at J, leaving 5 bases unmatched. CDR3 nucleotides: TGTGCCAGCTCACTCGACGACAGGGGGAACACTGAAGCTTTCTTT. This sequence encodes CASSLDDRGNTEAFF.

V is TRBV7-2 and J is TRBJ2-1; weak D call: TRBD1 (5 bases). The CDR3 has 14 residues. Deletions cut 5 bases from V and 7 bases from J, with 15 bases between. Germline V gene data show CDR1 as SGHTA and CDR2 as FQGNSA. The CDR3 DNA is TGTGCCAGCAGCCTAGGGGCCTCTTGGAATGAGCAGTTCTTC. It specifies CASSLGASWNEQFF.

This rearrangement joins TRBV5-4 to TRBJ2-5; tentative D call: TRBD2 (5 bases). Germline V gives CDR1 SGHNT, CDR2 YYREEE (reference sequence). CDR3 length equals 15 residues. V was shortened by 1 base and J by 3 bases, with 13 bases between the two germline ends. The CDR3 is CASSLRAGREETQYF. CDR3 nucleotide sequence: TGTGCCAGCAGCTTGAGGGCGGGTAGGGAAGAGACCCAGTACTTC. Using reference TRBV5-4 and TRBJ2-5 for the parts outside the CDR3, the full variable domain is ETGVTQSPTHLIKTRGQQVTLRCSSQSGHNTVSWYQQALGQGPQFIFQYYREEENGRGNFPPRFSGLQFPNYSSELNVNALELDDSALYLCASSLRAGREETQYFGPGTRLLVL.

This chain links TRBV7-9 with TRBJ1-6, with 9 positions matching TRBD1. Per germline, CDR1 SEHNR and CDR2 FQNEAQ (reference sequence). Unmatched junction bases numbered 9, after V lost 4 bases and J lost 5 bases. CDR3 size: 17 residues. This CDR3 is CASSSDRTGVNNSPLHF. The CDR3 bases are TGTGCCAGCAGCTCGGATCGGACAGGGGTTAATAATTCACCCCTCCACTTT.

By its share, this clone is medium-sized. This chain uses TRBV29-1 with TRBJ2-1, with 10 bases matching TRBD2. V lost 5 bases, J lost 5 bases, and 9 bases stayed unmatched. Germline V gene data show CDR1 as SQVTM and CDR2 as ANQGSEA. The CDR3 loop spans 15 amino acids. The CDR3 DNA reads TGCAGCGTTCCGACCGGGACTAGCGAAAACAATGAGCAGTTCTTC. This gives the protein CSVPTGTSENNEQFF.

The chain links TRBV18 to TRBJ1-1, with D perhaps matching TRBD1 (5 bases). V lost 5 bases, J lost 6 bases, and 16 bases lay in between. The CDR3 spans 14 residues. Germline CDR1 reads KGHSH; CDR2 reads LQKENI. The CDR3 sequence is CASSSTDSGAEAFF. CDR3 nucleotide sequence: TGTGCCAGCTCATCGACCGATTCGGGGGCTGAAGCTTTCTTT.

The chain couples TRBV27 to TRBJ1-4, with 9 bases that match TRBD1. This CDR3 has 15 amino acids. The V segment lost 5 bases and the J segment 8 bases; nucleotides outside the gene matches: 9. CDR1 and CDR2 from the germline V gene are MNHEY and SMNVEV (reference sequence). The CDR3 reads CASSVTGTGREKLFF. CDR3 in DNA: TGTGCCAGCAGTGTAACCGGGACAGGGAGAGAAAAACTGTTTTTT.

The chain links TRBV6-6 to TRBJ2-1, with 7 bases aligning to TRBD1. J lost 7 bases, V lost 2 bases, and 8 bases had no gene match. CDR1 MNHNY and CDR2 SVGAGI come from the germline V gene (reference sequence). The CDR3 spans 15 residues. Here the CDR3 DNA reads TGTGCCAGCAGTTACGGAGAGGGGGCGCGGAATGAGCAGTTCTTC. Translation: CASSYGEGARNEQFF.